What follows are 18 T cell receptor beta chains derived from one specimen sequenced in a study of blood T cell repertoires in COVID-19. Repertoires were generated with immunoSEQ multiplex PCR, while TCRdb's copy carries only in-frame clones and drops some. Counted here are some 210,000 clones, 83% occurring once; the ten biggest clones make up less than 3.5%. The sample consisted of peripheral blood. The receptor set was obtained from a man in his fifties with active or convalescent COVID-19.

The chain couples TRBV19 to TRBJ1-1; D unclear. Germline-derived CDR1 and CDR2 are LNHDA and SQIVND (reference sequence). The CDR3 has 15 amino acids. The V gene lost 1 base and the J gene lost 0 bases, with 9 bases spanning the gap. The CDR3 DNA sequence: TGTGCCAGTAGTATAGCCCAGACTTTGAACACTGAAGCTTTCTTT. It translates to CASSIAQTLNTEAFF.

This chain joins TRBV25-1 and TRBJ2-5, with 7 bases lining up with TRBD1. There are 14 residues in the CDR3. Germline CDR1 and CDR2: MGHDK and SYGVNS. V lost 4 bases and J lost 5; bases outside the gene matches: 7. CDR3 sequence (DNA): TGTGCCAGCAGTGGATCGACAGGGATCGAGACCCAGTACTTC. Its protein product is CASSGSTGIETQYF.

V and J are TRBV5-1 and TRBJ2-2; D may be TRBD1 (8 bases). Germline V gene data show CDR1 as SGHRS and CDR2 as YFSETQ. This CDR3 has 16 amino acids. Trimming stripped 3 bases from V and 1 base from J, with 13 bases between. The CDR3 DNA sequence: TGCGCCAGCAGCTCCGGGGGGACAGGGAACACCGGGGAGCTGTTTTTT. It translates to CASSSGGTGNTGELFF.

DNA of the CDR3: TGTGCCAGCATCGGGGGTATGAACACTGAAGCTTTCTTT. Its translation: CASIGGMNTEAFF. The chain carries TRBV28 and TRBJ1-1; perhaps TRBD1 as D (5 bases). The CDR3 length is 13 residues. Trimming cost V 7 bases and J 0 bases, with 9 bases left between them. Germline values: CDR1 MDHEN, CDR2 SYDVKM.

This clone appeared a single time. This rearrangement joins TRBV6-5 to TRBJ1-2; 8 nucleotides agree with TRBD1. Per germline, CDR1 MNHEY and CDR2 SVGAGI. Germline trimming cut 6 bases from V and 5 bases from J; bases unmatched to any gene: 5. This CDR3 comprises 13 residues. CDR3 DNA sequence: TGTGCCAGCAGGCGGGACAGGAGGTATGGCTACACCTTC. This translates into CASRRDRRYGYTF.

This clone appeared once. In DNA, the CDR3 is TGTGCCAGCAGTTACAAAAGCGGGAGTTACAATGAGCAGTTCTTC. Translated, it gives CASSYKSGSYNEQFF. The V gene is TRBV6-5, the J gene TRBJ2-1, with TRBD2 identical over 8 bases. The V and J ends lost 2 bases and 4 bases, in that order; junction bases with no gene match: 4. Germline lookup yields CDR1 MNHEY and CDR2 SVGAGI. The CDR3 is 15 residues long.

The gene calls are TRBV3-1 (or the pseudogene TRBV3-2) and TRBJ2-1, with D maybe TRBD2 (6 bases). V was shortened by 1 base and J by 6 bases, with 13 bases between the two germline ends. The germline V gene has CDR1 LGHDT and CDR2 YNNKEL (reference sequence). The CDR3 runs 15 residues. CDR3 sequence reads: CASSQGETRGNEQFF. CDR3 nucleotide sequence: TGTGCCAGCAGCCAAGGCGAGACTAGAGGCAATGAGCAGTTCTTC.

V is TRBV28 and J is TRBJ2-2; 11 bases match TRBD1. With 5 bases clipped from V and 3 bases from J, the junction kept 8 bases outside the gene matches. This CDR3 is built from 17 residues. CDR1 and CDR2 from the germline V gene are MDHEN and SYDVKM. CDR3 in amino acids: CASSPAGQGAYTGELFF. For the CDR3, the DNA is TGTGCCAGCAGTCCCGCTGGACAGGGGGCTTACACCGGGGAGCTGTTTTTT.

The chain couples TRBV28 to TRBJ2-7; TRBD2 aligns across 9 bases. Germline lookup yields CDR1 MDHEN and CDR2 SYDVKM. V dropped 6 bases and J dropped 2; count of bases not matched to a gene: 8. This CDR3 spans 15 amino acids. Here the CDR3 reads CASSSSGRPTYEQYF. CDR3 DNA sequence: TGTGCCAGCAGCTCCAGCGGGAGGCCGACCTACGAGCAGTACTTC. Using reference TRBV28 and TRBJ2-7 for the parts outside the CDR3, the full variable domain is DVKVTQSSRYLVKRTGEKVFLECVQDMDHENMFWYRQDPGLGLRLIYFSYDVKMKEKGDIPEGYSVSREKKERFSLILESASTNQTSMYLCASSSSGRPTYEQYFGPGTRLTVT.

V is TRBV6-6 and J is TRBJ1-2; the match to TRBD1 covers 9 bases. With 5 bases clipped from V and 2 bases from J, the junction kept 6 bases outside the gene matches. Germline V CDR1 and CDR2: MNHNY, SVGAGI (reference sequence). The CDR3 loop spans 15 amino acids. The CDR3: CASSLGQGTNYGYTF. Written as DNA, the CDR3 is TGTGCCAGCAGTCTCGGACAGGGGACGAACTATGGCTACACCTTC.

V usage is TRBV5-1 and J usage is TRBJ1-1; D is undetermined. This CDR3 has 16 residues. With 2 bases removed from V and 3 bases from J, the gap between germline ends came to 17 bases. Germline CDR1 SGHRS, CDR2 YFSETQ. CDR3 coding DNA: TGCGCCAGCAGCTTTAATCTTCAAACGAGGGACACTGAAGCTTTCTTT. It encodes CASSFNLQTRDTEAFF.

The rearrangement joins TRBV7-9 to TRBJ1-2; D might be TRBD1 (5 bases). The CDR3 is made up of 15 amino acids. Trimming left V 1 base short and J 4 bases short, with 13 bases between. Germline lookup yields CDR1 SEHNR and CDR2 FQNEAQ (reference sequence). The CDR3 spells CASSLGQPGGYGYTF. In nucleotides, the CDR3 is TGTGCCAGCAGCTTAGGACAGCCGGGGGGCTATGGCTACACCTTC.

The chain is built from TRBV23-1 and TRBJ2-2, with 7 positions matching TRBD1. TRBV23-1 is sorted into the ORF group, with uncertain function. V gave up 4 bases and J gave up 4 bases; unmatched junction bases: 12. This CDR3 is built from 17 residues. The CDR3: CASSPKAGGEGTGELFF. For the CDR3, the DNA is TGCGCCAGCAGTCCAAAGGCAGGGGGAGAGGGCACCGGGGAGCTGTTTTTT.

The rearrangement uses TRBV9 and TRBJ1-1; D is perhaps TRBD1 (5 bases). The V gene's germline CDR1 is SGDLS and CDR2 YYNGEE. The CDR3 length is 15 residues. Trimming cost V 6 bases and J 1 base, with 16 bases left between them. CDR3 nucleotides: TGTGCCAGCACCCCTGCCCCCCAGGGGAACACTGAAGCTTTCTTT. It is translated as CASTPAPQGNTEAFF.

This clone appeared a few times. Germline is not matched at one junction end, which may reflect a read error. This rearrangement joins TRBV5-1 to TRBJ1-1; TRBD1 aligns across 12 bases. CDR1 SGHRS and CDR2 YFSETQ come from the germline V gene. This CDR3 comprises 15 residues. CDR3 protein: CASSLDAGTGGVLRF. The CDR3 coding sequence is TGCGCCAGCAGCTTGGACGCCGGGACAGGGGGCGTCTTGCGCTTT.

The V call is TRBV7-2, the J call TRBJ1-2, with D possibly being TRBD1 (6 bases). The CDR3 spans 14 residues. The ends were cut back, 5 bases at V and 1 base at J, with 11 bases in the middle. Germline CDR1 reads SGHTA; CDR2 reads FQGNSA. CDR3 coding DNA: TGTGCCAGCAGCGACAGACAGGTTAACTATGGCTACACCTTC. Translated: CASSDRQVNYGYTF.

This chain joins TRBV30 and TRBJ1-2, with 9 bases fitting TRBD1. Germline CDR1 GTSNPN, CDR2 SVGIG (reference sequence). The CDR3 runs to 15 residues. Trimming at V came to 2 bases and at J to 8 bases, leaving 12 bases not matched to a gene. The DNA of the CDR3 is TGTGCCTGGAGTAATGACAGGGGGGTTCTGGACGGCTACACCTTC. Encoded protein: CAWSNDRGVLDGYTF.

The chain carries TRBV18 and TRBJ1-3; possibly TRBD1 for D (5 bases). The CDR3 runs 14 residues. V lost 3 bases and J 0 bases, leaving 6 bases between the germline ends. CDR1 and CDR2 from the germline V gene are KGHSH and LQKENI. The CDR3 nucleotides are TGTGCCAGCTCACCGGGGGGCTCTGGAAACACCATATATTTT. Translating it yields CASSPGGSGNTIYF.